Listed below are T cell receptor beta chains from one sample, sequenced in a study of tumor-infiltrating lymphocytes in primary liver carcinoma. TCRdb re-called the multiplex PCR reads with MiXCR, one entry per CDR3 protein. The sample includes some 190,000 distinct CDR3 sequences, around four fifths of them seen just once. Material for sequencing was tumor tissue from primary liver carcinoma. These receptors were obtained from a man aged 35 to 55 with primary liver carcinoma and hepatitis B virus infection. CDR3s include the opening cysteine and the closing phenylalanine or tryptophan. D genes are given only for firm matches. For some rows the clone size is stated as once, few or many, or as a class when expanded; others skip it.

clone size,D gene,J gene,CDR3 length,V gene,CDR3 protein,CDR3 DNA
.,.,TRBJ1-4,15,TRBV7-2,CASSLEPGSIEKLFF,TGTGCCAGCAGCTTAGAGCCAGGGTCGATTGAAAAACTGTTTTTT
.,.,TRBJ2-7,14,TRBV6-2/TRBV6-3,CASSLRDRAHEKYF,TGTGCCAGCAGCCTCCGGGATAGGGCCCATGAGAAGTACTTC
.,.,TRBJ1-4,15,TRBV6-1,CASSEGRATNVKLFF,TGTGCCAGCAGTGAGGGAAGAGCAACTAACGTAAAACTGTTTTTT
.,.,TRBJ2-1,14,TRBV11-3,CAGTLGVSNNDQFF,TGTGCCGGCACCTTAGGCGTCTCGAACAATGACCAGTTCTTC
.,TRBD1,TRBJ1-2,17,TRBV5-4,CASSSPGQWDFNYGYTF,TGTGCCAGCAGCTCCCCGGGACAGTGGGATTTTAACTATGGCTACACCTTC
.,.,TRBJ1-6,12,TRBV5-4,CSSSHDNLPLHF,TGTAGCAGCAGCCACGATAATTTACCCCTCCACTTT
.,TRBD1,TRBJ1-5,15,TRBV6-6,CASSYGQGDCQPQHF,TGTGCCAGCAGTTACGGACAGGGGGACTGTCAGCCACAGCATTTT
once,TRBD2,TRBJ2-7,16,TRBV4-2,CARSHESSGNYNEQYF,TGTGCCAGGAGCCACGAGAGCAGCGGGAACTACAATGAGCAGTACTTC
.,.,TRBJ2-1,14,TRBV20-1,CSAREGDFYNEQFF,TGCAGTGCTAGAGAAGGGGACTTCTACAATGAGCAGTTCTTC
.,.,TRBJ1-5,15,TRBV30,CPWALAGGRNQPQHF,TGTCCCTGGGCCCTCGCGGGAGGCCGCAATCAGCCCCAGCATTTT
.,.,TRBJ2-3,14,TRBV29-1,CSVQQGTPTDKQYF,TGCAGCGTTCAACAAGGGACCCCTACAGATAAGCAGTATTTT
.,.,TRBJ2-4,16,TRBV4-1,CDSNQDGSLAKNIQYF,TGCGACAGCAACCAAGATGGCAGCCTAGCCAAAAACATTCAGTACTTT
.,TRBD1,TRBJ2-3,16,TRBV10-3,CAISDRRQGGTDRQYF,TGTGCCATCAGTGATAGGAGACAAGGGGGCACAGATAGGCAGTATTTT
.,.,TRBJ2-1,15,TRBV10-3,CAIITGIGAYNEQFF,TGTGCCATCATAACCGGGATAGGGGCGTACAATGAGCAGTTCTTC
.,.,TRBJ1-3,14,TRBV12-3/TRBV12-4,CARSIQGSGNTIYF,TGTGCCAGGAGTATACAGGGCTCTGGAAATACCATATATTTT
.,TRBD2,TRBJ2-7,14,TRBV29-1,CSLTLGTSCYEQYF,TGCAGCTTGACACTCGGGACTAGCTGCTACGAGCAGTACTTC
once,TRBD2,TRBJ2-7,15,TRBV19,CASRASGRGPYEQYF,TGTGCCAGTAGGGCTAGCGGGAGAGGACCCTACGAGCAGTACTTC
.,TRBD2,TRBJ2-5,15,TRBV5-4,CTSRSVAGGPETQYF,TGTACCAGCAGATCCGTAGCGGGAGGACCAGAGACCCAGTACTTC
.,.,TRBJ2-1,14,TRBV12-3/TRBV12-4,CAISLGSVDNEQLF,TGTGCCATCAGTTTAGGCTCAGTTGACAATGAGCAGTTATTC
.,.,TRBJ2-3,14,TRBV29-1,CSATGVGAADTQYF,TGCAGCGCAACGGGAGTGGGGGCAGCAGATACACAGTATTTT
once,TRBD1,TRBJ2-4,14,TRBV29-1,CSVGEGQGTNIQYF,TGCAGCGTTGGTGAGGGACAGGGGACAAACATCCAGTACTTC
.,.,TRBJ2-1,13,TRBV12-3/TRBV12-4,CASSLRPCYEQFF,TGTGCCAGCAGTTTAAGACCGTGCTATGAGCAGTTCTTC
.,TRBD1,TRBJ2-1,14,TRBV12-5,CISGRDRVNNEQFF,TGTATTAGTGGTCGGGACAGGGTTAACAATGAGCAGTTCTTC
many,.,TRBJ1-1,13,TRBV29-1,CSVERVGENEAFF,TGCAGCGTTGAACGAGTGGGGGAGAATGAAGCTTTCTTT
.,TRBD1,TRBJ2-7,15,TRBV6-1,CASREMGQGMYEQYF,TGTGCCAGCCGTGAAATGGGACAGGGGATGTACGAGCAGTACTTT
.,.,TRBJ2-1,14,TRBV11-3,CASSLCISNNEQFF,TGTGCCAGCAGCTTATGTATCTCGAACAATGAGCAGTTCTTC
few,.,TRBJ1-1,15,TRBV30,CAWSLAGHGNTEAFF,TGTGCCTGGAGTCTAGCGGGACATGGGAACACTGAAGCTTTCTTT
.,.,TRBJ2-1,13,TRBV7-9,CTSSIEAGLEQFF,TGTACCAGCAGCATAGAGGCAGGGTTGGAGCAGTTCTTC